This T cell receptor beta chain derives from a study of T cells expressing NK-cell markers. Findings and caveats of the study: One observes that, in a handful of donors, these clonotypes were also the leading ones within the CD3+CD56-NKG2C+ fraction. Roughly 1.0-8% of CD8+ T cells in more than 5 donors belonged to dominant NKG2C+ clonotypes.

CDR3 length equals 18 residues. On this clonotype: The antigen is unknown.

TCRdb re-called the 5' RACE reads; one entry per CDR3 protein, DNA not given. In total, the table holds 450,000 to 600,000 distinct CDR3 sequences. The origin of this receptor is a young man in good health. The J gene is TRBJ2-5, the V gene TRBV12-3 or TRBV12-4; the TCRdb call, TRBD1, lacks DNA for checking. The specimen was blood T cells: a sorted CD56 or NKG2C T cell subset, CD4+ or CD8+ T cells, or bulk PBMC T cells (not recorded which). This chain's CDR3 is CASSSSPGQGVRQETQYF.